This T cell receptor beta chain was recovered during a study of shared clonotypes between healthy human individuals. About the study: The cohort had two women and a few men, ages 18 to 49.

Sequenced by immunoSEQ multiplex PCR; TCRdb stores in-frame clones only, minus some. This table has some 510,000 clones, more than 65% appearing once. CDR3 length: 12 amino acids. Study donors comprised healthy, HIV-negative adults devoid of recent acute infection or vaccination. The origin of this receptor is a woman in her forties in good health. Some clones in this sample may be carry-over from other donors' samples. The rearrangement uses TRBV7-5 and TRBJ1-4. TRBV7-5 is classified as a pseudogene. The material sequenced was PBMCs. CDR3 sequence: CASSPYSEKLFF. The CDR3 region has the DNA TGTGCCAGCAGCCCATATAGTGAAAAACTGTTTTTT.